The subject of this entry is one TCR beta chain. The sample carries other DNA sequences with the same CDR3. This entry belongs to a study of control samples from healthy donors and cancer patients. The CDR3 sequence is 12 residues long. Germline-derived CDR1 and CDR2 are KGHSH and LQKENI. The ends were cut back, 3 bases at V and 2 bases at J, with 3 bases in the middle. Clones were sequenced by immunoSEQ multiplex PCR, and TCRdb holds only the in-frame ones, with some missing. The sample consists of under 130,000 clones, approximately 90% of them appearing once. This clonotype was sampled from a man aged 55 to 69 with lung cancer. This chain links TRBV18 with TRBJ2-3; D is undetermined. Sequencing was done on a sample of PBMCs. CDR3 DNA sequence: TGTGCCAGCTCACCCTCCACAGATACGCAGTATTTT. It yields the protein CASSPSTDTQYF. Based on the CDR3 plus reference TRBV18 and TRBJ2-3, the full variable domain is NAGVMQNPRHLVRRRGQEARLRCSPMKGHSHVYWYRQLPEEGLKFMVYLQKENIIDESGMPKERFSAEFPKEGPSILRIQQVVRGDSAAYFCASSPSTDTQYFGPGTRLTVL.